A single sample is the source of the 15 T cell receptor delta chains below, sequenced in a study of γδ T cells in repeated Plasmodium falciparum infection. TCRdb fed the multiplex PCR reads to CATT. The sample lists approximately 93,000 delta-chain clones; over 0.9% were seen once. Bulk repertoires came from Vgamma9/Vdelta2+ or Vdelta2-negative gammadelta T cells flow-sorted from PBMC. Sequenced: gamma-delta T cells from blood. These receptors originate from a pool of human donors (malaria-infected and uninfected, not separated).

This clone was seen at least ten times. V usage is TRDV2 and J usage is TRDJ1; 10 nucleotides agree with TRDD3. Germline matching of the DNA provided the J gene here, since TCRdb leaves it blank. This CDR3 has 16 amino acids. V trimming: 2 bases; J trimming: 2 bases; junction bases outside the gene matches: 7. Germline V CDR1 and CDR2: GEAIGNYY, EKD. The chain's CDR3 is CACDRKELGDTDKLIF. CDR3 bases: TGTGCCTGTGACAGGAAAGAACTGGGGGATACCGATAAACTCATCTTT.

Only a few counts were recorded for this clone. TCRdb records a much larger clone's protein for this DNA, with a difference at residue 10 that likely arises from a read error; the protein given is the translation of the DNA. The chain joins TRDV1 to TRDJ1; 8 bases match TRDD3. With V trimmed by 3 bases and J by 0 bases, 33 bases remained unmatched. The CDR3 is 25 amino acids. Germline CDR1 and CDR2: TSWWSYY and QGS. This chain's CDR3 is CALGDLRPSQTYWGSPRVNTDKLIF. The CDR3 DNA is TGTGCTCTTGGGGACCTACGGCCTTCCCAAACCTACTGGGGGTCTCCCCGCGTGAACACCGATAAACTCATCTTT.

This clone was seen a handful of times. The protein given by TCRdb reflects a much larger clone and differs at residue 13 from this DNA's translation, likely from a read error; the protein shown is the DNA's translation. This chain uses TRDV1 with TRDJ1; maybe TRDD3 (5 bases). The J gene, left out of TCRdb, was set here by checking the DNA against germline. Trimming stripped 1 base from V and 3 bases from J, with 21 bases between. Germline CDR1 TSWWSYY, CDR2 QGS. This CDR3 is 18 amino acids long. CDR3 DNA sequence: TGTGCTCTTGGGGAACGTGGGGAAACCCATTACTACGCCGATAAACTCATCTTT. Translating gives CALGERGETHYYADKLIF.

With regard to this clone: A read error likely explains why the TCRdb protein, taken from a much larger clone, differs from this DNA's translation at residue 5; the protein shown is translated from the DNA. This chain joins TRDV1 and TRDJ1, with 7 bases that match TRDD3. No J gene is reported in TCRdb; it was inferred here by comparing the DNA with germline. J gave up 3 bases and V 5 bases, and 30 bases lay outside the gene matches. This CDR3 comprises 22 residues. Germline V lookup: CDR1 TSWWSYY, CDR2 QGS. The CDR3, as DNA: TGTGCTCTTGGGAAACAAAGTCGATGGTTGGGTTCATACTGGGGATTACCCGATAAACTCATCTTT. Amino acid sequence: CALGKQSRWLGSYWGLPDKLIF.

This clone rates as medium-sized (0.01 to 0.1%). Different DNA sequences within this sample yield the same CDR3. The V call is TRDV1, the J call TRDJ3, with D tentatively TRDD3 (6 bases). Trimming stripped 1 base from V and 3 bases from J, with 16 bases between. This CDR3 has 19 residues. CDR1 is TSWWSYY, CDR2 QGS, per germline. Written as DNA, the CDR3 is TGTGCTCTTGGGGAACCGGGCGAATTGGGGATCTGGGACACCCGACAGATGTTTTTC. It specifies CALGEPGELGIWDTRQMFF.

Ten or more counts support this clone. The chain joins TRDV2 to TRDJ1; 7 bases agree with TRDD3. V dropped 1 base and J dropped 1; count of bases not matched to a gene: 11. Germline CDR1 reads GEAIGNYY; CDR2 reads EKD. The CDR3 has 17 residues. The CDR3 DNA follows: TGTGCCTGTGACACGTGGGGGACCCTAGGCGGCACCGATAAACTCATCTTT. It yields the protein CACDTWGTLGGTDKLIF.

Note on this clone: TCRdb pairs this DNA with a much larger clone's protein that differs at residue 19, likely a read error; the protein shown was translated from the DNA. V gene assignment gives TRDV1, but the J gene was left uncalled; the table calls TRDD3, which could not be checked here. Germline CDR1 is TSWWSYY and CDR2 is QGS. The CDR3 is 20 residues long. The CDR3 protein is CALGDPSWGQPRGYTDKLTF. In DNA form, the CDR3 reads TGTGCTCTTGGGGACCCAAGCTGGGGGCAACCCCGGGGGTACACCGATAAACTCACCTTT.

A word on this clone: This likely stems from a read error, as it lies one base from a far larger clone. The sample holds other DNA sequences that translate to the same CDR3. This chain connects TRDV2 to TRDJ1; 10 bases align to TRDD3. TCRdb carries no J gene annotation; the J gene was assigned here by matching the DNA with germline. Per the germline V gene, CDR1 is GEAIGNYY and CDR2 is EKD. CDR3 length: 24 residues. CDR3 DNA: TGCGCCTGTGACCCGATTACCCCCTCGGTTCCCGATACTGGGGGATCATTCCGGGGCGATAAACTCATCTTT. It codes for CACDPITPSVPDTGGSFRGDKLIF.

This clone was recorded a few times. A read error likely explains why the TCRdb protein, taken from a much larger clone, differs from this DNA's translation at residue 8; the protein shown is translated from the DNA. The chain employs TRDV1 and TRDJ1; a weak D match, TRDD3 (5 bases). No J gene is reported in TCRdb; it was inferred here by comparing the DNA with germline. Trimming pared 5 bases from V and 0 bases from J, leaving 16 bases between. The V gene's germline CDR1 is TSWWSYY and CDR2 QGS. CDR3 length: 16 residues. This chain's CDR3 is CALGNKNGEDTDKLIF. CDR3 DNA sequence: TGTGCTCTTGGGAATAAAAACGGGGAAGACACCGATAAACTCATCTTT.

This clone was recorded many times. The rearrangement links TRDV1 to TRDJ2, with D uncertain. Here the J gene came from matching the DNA to germline, since TCRdb omits it. The V and J ends lost 4 bases and 1 base respectively, with 10 bases between them. Germline V gene lookup returns CDR1 TSWWSYY and CDR2 QGS. CDR3 length equals 15 residues. The CDR3 loop reads CALGVKVDLTAQLFF. As DNA, the CDR3 is TGTGCTCTTGGGGTTAAGGTAGATTTGACAGCACAACTCTTCTTT.

This clone was observed many times. At the DNA level, this CDR3 is encoded by other sequences in the same sample as well. The V gene is TRDV1, the J gene TRDJ1; 11 positions match TRDD3. V shed 3 bases, J shed 3 bases, and the junction held 33 bases outside the gene matches. The CDR3 runs to 25 residues. Per germline, CDR1 TSWWSYY and CDR2 QGS. CDR3 region: CALGDLSTPFPEGLYWGITSDKLIF. The CDR3 DNA is TGTGCTCTTGGGGATTTGTCCACCCCATTCCCTGAGGGATTGTACTGGGGGATAACGTCCGATAAACTCATCTTT.

This clone was seen at least ten times. The protein given by TCRdb reflects a much larger clone and differs at residue 13 from this DNA's translation, likely from a read error; the protein shown is the DNA's translation. This sequence joins TRDV2 and TRDJ1; 11 bases fit TRDD3. As TCRdb names no J gene, one was assigned here on the basis of a DNA match to germline. The CDR3 is 17 residues long. Germline V lookup: CDR1 GEAIGNYY, CDR2 EKD. With 3 bases clipped from V and 6 bases from J, the junction kept 14 bases outside the gene matches. The CDR3 DNA is TGTGCCTGTGACCTGGTACTGGGGGATAGCACGACCAATAAACTCATCTTT. Residues: CACDLVLGDSTTNKLIF.

Comment on this clone: This DNA's translation and the protein TCRdb lists, from a much larger clone, do not match at residue 6, likely due to a read error; the protein shown is translated from the DNA. The chain is built from TRDV1 and TRDJ1; possibly TRDD3 for D (5 bases). Trimming took 2 bases from V and 0 from J, leaving 22 bases between them. The CDR3 is made up of 19 amino acids. CDR1 is TSWWSYY, CDR2 QGS, per germline. The CDR3 loop reads CALGEWGIKTREYTDKLIF. The CDR3 nucleotides are TGTGCTCTTGGGGAATGGGGCATAAAGACGAGGGAGTACACCGATAAACTCATCTTT.

This clone was detected many times. TCRdb's listed protein matches a much larger clone and diverges from this DNA's translation at residue 14, likely through a read error; the protein shown comes from the DNA. CDR3 nucleotide sequence: TGTGCTCTTGGGGGACTTCCTACATTCAATCTGGGGGTTTGTGGCCTCATCTTT. As protein: CALGGLPTFNLGVCGLIF. This chain uses TRDV1 with TRDJ1, with a tentative D call TRDD2 (8 bases). Trimming removed 4 bases at V and 11 bases at J, with 32 bases between. CDR3 size: 18 residues. CDR1 and CDR2 (germline): TSWWSYY, QGS.

This clone occurred a few times. A read error is likely here: a far larger clone is one base away. This specimen includes other DNA sequences encoding the same CDR3. The chain is built from TRDV1 and TRDJ3; 11 bases line up with TRDD3. Matching the DNA to germline supplied the J gene, which TCRdb does not give. Germline lookup yields CDR1 TSWWSYY and CDR2 QGS. The CDR3 extends over 21 amino acids. Trimming took 3 bases from V and 4 from J; bases not matched to a gene: 14. CDR3 residues: CALGELPTGWGIRWDTRQMFF. DNA of the CDR3: TGTGCTCTTGGGGAGCTACCTACAGGGTGGGGGATACGATGGGACACCCGACAGATGTTTTTC.